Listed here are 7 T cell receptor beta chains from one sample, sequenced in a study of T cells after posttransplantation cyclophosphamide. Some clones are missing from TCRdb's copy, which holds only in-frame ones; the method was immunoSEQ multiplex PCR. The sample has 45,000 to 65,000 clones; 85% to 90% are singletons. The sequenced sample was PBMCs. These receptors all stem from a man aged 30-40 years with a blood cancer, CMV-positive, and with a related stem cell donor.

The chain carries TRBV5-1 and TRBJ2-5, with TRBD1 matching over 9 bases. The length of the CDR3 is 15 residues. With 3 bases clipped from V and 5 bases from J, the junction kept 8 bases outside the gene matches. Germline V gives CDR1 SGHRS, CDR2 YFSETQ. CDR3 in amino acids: CASSSPNRGLETQYF. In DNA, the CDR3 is TGCGCCAGCAGCTCCCCGAACAGGGGGCTTGAGACCCAGTACTTC.

CDR3: CATSRGTSGYNEQFF. The CDR3 DNA follows: TGTGCCACCAGCAGAGGGACTAGCGGATACAATGAGCAGTTCTTC. This sequence joins TRBV15 and TRBJ2-1; 10 bases are a match to TRBD2. The CDR3 loop spans 15 amino acids. In germline, CDR1 is LNHNV, CDR2 YYDKDF (reference sequence). V gave up 1 base and J gave up 4 bases; unmatched junction bases: 1. Complete variable domain (other parts from reference TRBV15 and TRBJ2-1): DAMVIQNPRYQVTQFGKPVTLSCSQTLNHNVMYWYQQKSSQAPKLLFHYYDKDFNNEADTPDNFQSRRPNTSFCFLDIRSPGLGDTAMYLCATSRGTSGYNEQFFGPGTRLTVL.

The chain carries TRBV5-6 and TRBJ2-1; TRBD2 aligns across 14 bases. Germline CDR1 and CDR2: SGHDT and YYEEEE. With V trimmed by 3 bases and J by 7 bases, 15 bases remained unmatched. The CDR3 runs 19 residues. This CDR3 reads CASSSTSGRVNRILNEQFF. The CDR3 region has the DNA TGTGCCAGCAGCTCGACTAGCGGGAGGGTCAACCGCATTTTGAATGAGCAGTTCTTC.

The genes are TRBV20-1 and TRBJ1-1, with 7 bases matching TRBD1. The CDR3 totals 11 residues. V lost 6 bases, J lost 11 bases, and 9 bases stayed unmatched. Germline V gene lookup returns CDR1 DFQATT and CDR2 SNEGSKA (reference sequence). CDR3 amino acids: CSAHRQGQAFF. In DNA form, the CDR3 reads TGCAGTGCGCACCGACAGGGCCAGGCTTTCTTT.

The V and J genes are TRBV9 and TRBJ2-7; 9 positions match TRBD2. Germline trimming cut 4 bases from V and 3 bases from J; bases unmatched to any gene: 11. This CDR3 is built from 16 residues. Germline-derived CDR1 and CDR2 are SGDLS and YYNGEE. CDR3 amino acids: CASSPSAGTSFYEQYF. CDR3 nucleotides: TGTGCCAGCAGCCCATCCGCCGGGACTAGCTTCTACGAGCAGTACTTC. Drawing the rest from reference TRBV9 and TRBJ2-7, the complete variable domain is DSGVTQTPKHLITATGQRVTLRCSPRSGDLSVYWYQQSLDQGLQFLIQYYNGEERAKGNILERFSAQQFPDLHSELNLSSLELGDSALYFCASSPSAGTSFYEQYFGPGTRLTVT.

The CDR3 is CASSTKSPGHSYGYTF. Written as DNA, the CDR3 is TGTGCCAGCAGCACAAAAAGTCCGGGACATTCTTATGGCTACACCTTC. The chain joins TRBV6-6 to TRBJ1-2, with a possible D match to TRBD1 (6 bases). Germline CDR1 reads MNHNY; CDR2 reads SVGAGI (reference sequence). V dropped 6 bases and J dropped 5 bases, with 22 bases sitting between them. This CDR3 is 16 amino acids long.

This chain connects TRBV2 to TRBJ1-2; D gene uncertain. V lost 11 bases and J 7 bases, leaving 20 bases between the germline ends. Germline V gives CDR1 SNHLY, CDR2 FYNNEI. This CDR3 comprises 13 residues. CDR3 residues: CAGLREFAGGYTF. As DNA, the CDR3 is TGTGCCGGTCTAAGGGAGTTTGCGGGTGGCTACACCTTC. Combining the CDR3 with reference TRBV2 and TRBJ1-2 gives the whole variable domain EPEVTQTPSHQVTQMGQEVILRCVPISNHLYFYWYRQILGQKVEFLVSFYNNEISEKSEIFDDQFSVERPDGSNFTLKIRSTKLEDSAMYFCAGLREFAGGYTFGSGTRLTVV.